The 2 T cell receptor beta chains presented below share a single source sample, sequenced in a study of response to subunit inactivated influenza vaccine. MiXCR was run by TCRdb on the RT-PCR reads, yielding one entry per CDR3 protein. The sample contains 150,000 to 200,000 distinct CDR3 sequences, less than 15% of which appear only once. The same data also contributed to another study, on T cells expressing NK-cell markers. That report adds: Production of TCR beta cDNA relied on 5'RACE template switching with UMIs.

The source material was CD8+ T cells sorted from PBMCs, sampled roughly 12 days after vaccination. The receptors were gathered from a man between 45 and 60 years old who received an inactivated influenza vaccine.

The chain combines TRBV14 with TRBJ2-7; D is possibly TRBD1 or TRBD2 (5 bases each). The length of the CDR3 is 14 residues. The V end lost 4 bases, the J end lost 3 bases, and 13 bases lay between the germline ends. In germline, CDR1 is SGHDN, CDR2 FVKESK. Here the CDR3 reads CASSLKGRNYEQYF. CDR3 nucleotide sequence: TGTGCCAGCAGCCTGAAGGGGAGAAACTACGAGCAGTACTTC.

The chain carries TRBV6-5 and TRBJ2-1, with D possibly being TRBD1 (5 bases). The CDR3 runs 19 residues. The germline V gene encodes CDR1 MNHEY and CDR2 SVGAGI. V was trimmed by 4 bases and J by 0 bases, leaving 22 bases between them. The chain's CDR3 is CASSFFPQEAPSSYNEQFF. CDR3 bases: TGTGCCAGCAGTTTTTTCCCACAGGAAGCACCGAGCTCCTACAATGAGCAGTTCTTC.